A selection of T cell receptor beta chains follows, all from one sample in a study of identical twins. TCRdb independently ran MiXCR on the 5' RACE reads; one entry per CDR3 protein. The table records a few hundred thousand distinct CDR3 sequences, more than 9% of them present only once. These data were also filed under a second study, of yellow fever vaccine responses in identical twins.

Specimen: PBMCs. The receptors shown here come from a young woman in good health. CDR3s include the opening cysteine and the closing phenylalanine or tryptophan. The order of the fields is J gene, V gene, CDR3 protein.

j_call: TRBJ2-5; v_call: TRBV11-2; cdr3_aa: CASSLEGWAAGLGDQETQYF
j_call: TRBJ2-2; v_call: TRBV9; cdr3_aa: CASSGRTDQFGELFF
j_call: TRBJ1-2; v_call: TRBV29-1; cdr3_aa: CSVQKGNEGYTF
j_call: TRBJ1-1; v_call: TRBV30; cdr3_aa: CAWTGDTEAFF
j_call: TRBJ2-7; v_call: TRBV20-1; cdr3_aa: CSASDRNYEQYF
j_call: TRBJ2-1; v_call: TRBV13; cdr3_aa: CASRPKPNAPGGGRRNEQFF
j_call: TRBJ2-7; v_call: TRBV15; cdr3_aa: CATSDYRLPSYEQYF
j_call: TRBJ1-2; v_call: TRBV18; cdr3_aa: CASSPLGNYGYTF
j_call: TRBJ1-5; v_call: TRBV6-1; cdr3_aa: CASIQGRDANQPQHF
j_call: TRBJ2-3; v_call: TRBV12-3/TRBV12-4; cdr3_aa: CASSVDRGPLTQYF
j_call: TRBJ2-1; v_call: TRBV7-2; cdr3_aa: CASSLVTGFDEQFF
j_call: TRBJ2-2; v_call: TRBV30; cdr3_aa: CAWKPRAGGPGGELFF
j_call: TRBJ2-3; v_call: TRBV12-3/TRBV12-4; cdr3_aa: CASSGRMGLASTDTQYF
j_call: TRBJ2-3; v_call: TRBV5-1; cdr3_aa: CASKVAGEADTQYF
j_call: TRBJ1-2; v_call: TRBV4-3; cdr3_aa: CASSQEIYTAYGYTF
j_call: TRBJ1-5; v_call: TRBV20-1; cdr3_aa: CSARERGRWFGQPQHF
j_call: TRBJ2-7; v_call: TRBV12-3/TRBV12-4; cdr3_aa: CASSPRLASYEQYF
j_call: TRBJ2-5; v_call: TRBV6-1; cdr3_aa: CASKLGGQETQYF
j_call: TRBJ2-7; v_call: TRBV10-3; cdr3_aa: CAISRQGDYEQYF
j_call: TRBJ1-5; v_call: TRBV7-2; cdr3_aa: CASSLVSGATQPQHF
j_call: TRBJ2-1; v_call: TRBV27; cdr3_aa: CASSLSIQEVDEQFF
j_call: TRBJ1-1; v_call: TRBV6-1; cdr3_aa: CASTVDSSYTEAFF
j_call: TRBJ2-7; v_call: TRBV20-1; cdr3_aa: CSGLDRNEQYF
j_call: TRBJ2-6; v_call: TRBV9; cdr3_aa: CASSGAGANVLTF
j_call: TRBJ2-4; v_call: TRBV18; cdr3_aa: CASSPPGKNIQYF
j_call: TRBJ1-1; v_call: TRBV7-2; cdr3_aa: CASSASRSPNTEAFF
j_call: TRBJ1-2; v_call: TRBV6-5; cdr3_aa: CASSPGTYGYTF
j_call: TRBJ1-5; v_call: TRBV7-2; cdr3_aa: CASSSSDRGNQPQHF
j_call: TRBJ2-7; v_call: TRBV29-1; cdr3_aa: CSVEFVVTGLGEQYF
j_call: TRBJ2-5; v_call: TRBV29-1; cdr3_aa: CSVPGLGETQYF
j_call: TRBJ2-1; v_call: TRBV29-1; cdr3_aa: CSVEDDGTKYNEQFF
j_call: TRBJ2-3; v_call: TRBV29-1; cdr3_aa: CSVLAGGSTDTQYF
j_call: TRBJ2-5; v_call: TRBV7-2; cdr3_aa: CASRERGPGLQETQYF
j_call: TRBJ2-5; v_call: TRBV28; cdr3_aa: CASSRELAGGGETQYF
j_call: TRBJ2-1; v_call: TRBV29-1; cdr3_aa: CSVLVVGQSYNEQFF
j_call: TRBJ2-7; v_call: TRBV11-2; cdr3_aa: CASSPLRAQKTYEQYF
j_call: TRBJ2-5; v_call: TRBV12-3/TRBV12-4; cdr3_aa: CASSLGDRGGETQYF
j_call: TRBJ1-6; v_call: TRBV28; cdr3_aa: CASSLRTTGVNSPLHF
j_call: TRBJ2-1; v_call: TRBV7-9; cdr3_aa: CASSFSGRATYNEQFF
j_call: TRBJ2-1; v_call: TRBV7-2; cdr3_aa: CASSFPGLAPYEQFF
j_call: TRBJ2-1; v_call: TRBV29-1; cdr3_aa: CSVTRGNEQFF
j_call: TRBJ1-4; v_call: TRBV7-2; cdr3_aa: CASSWTTSNEKLFF
j_call: TRBJ2-5; v_call: TRBV6-5; cdr3_aa: CASSYFGTGAQETQYF
j_call: TRBJ1-6; v_call: TRBV3-1; cdr3_aa: CASSQGDSNLHF
j_call: TRBJ2-1; v_call: TRBV7-9; cdr3_aa: CASSSPGLVTNEQFF
j_call: TRBJ2-7; v_call: TRBV27; cdr3_aa: CSSVGQGGHEQYF
j_call: TRBJ2-7; v_call: TRBV15; cdr3_aa: CATTRQGAYEQYF
j_call: TRBJ2-1; v_call: TRBV12-3/TRBV12-4; cdr3_aa: CASSLLGGPRNEQFF
j_call: TRBJ2-7; v_call: TRBV2; cdr3_aa: CASSPPAEQYF
j_call: TRBJ1-1; v_call: TRBV30; cdr3_aa: CAWGTGSLQAFF
j_call: TRBJ2-2; v_call: TRBV2; cdr3_aa: CASVGATGELFF
j_call: TRBJ2-7; v_call: TRBV3-1; cdr3_aa: CASSHQGVDEQYF
j_call: TRBJ1-5; v_call: TRBV20-1; cdr3_aa: CSARDYSKGNQPQHF
j_call: TRBJ1-4; v_call: TRBV29-1; cdr3_aa: CSVEQRDRDRGEKLFF